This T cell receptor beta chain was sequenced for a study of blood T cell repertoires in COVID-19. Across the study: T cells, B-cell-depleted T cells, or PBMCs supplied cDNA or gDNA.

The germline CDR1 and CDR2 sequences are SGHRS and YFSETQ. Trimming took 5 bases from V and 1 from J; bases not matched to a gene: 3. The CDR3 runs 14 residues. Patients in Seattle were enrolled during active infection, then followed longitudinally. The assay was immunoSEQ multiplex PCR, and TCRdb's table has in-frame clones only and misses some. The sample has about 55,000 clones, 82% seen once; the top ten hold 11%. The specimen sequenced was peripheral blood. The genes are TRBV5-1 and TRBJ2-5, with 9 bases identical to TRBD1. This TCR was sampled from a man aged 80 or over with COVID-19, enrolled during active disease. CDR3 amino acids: CASRMTGGQETQYF. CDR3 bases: TGCGCCAGCAGGATGACAGGGGGCCAAGAGACCCAGTACTTC.